This TCR beta chain was obtained from a study of CD8 T cell repertoires and HIV-1 epitope variants. Study as a whole: Tested: three Gag epitope families, Nef HW9 and YT9. T cells were cultured for 9 to 10 days with cytokines added on days 3 and 7.

In regard to this clone: The antigen is undetermined.

Using immunoSEQ multiplex PCR, the repertoire was profiled, and TCRdb retains in-frame clones only, with some absent. Among thousands of clones listed, approximately 70% were seen once. Germline values: CDR1 LNHNV, CDR2 YYDKDF (reference sequence). V gave up 1 base and J gave up 3 bases; unmatched junction bases: 6. The CDR3 spans 15 residues. The TCR sequence derives from a male donor with HIV. The specimen sequenced was cultured CD8+ T cells derived from PBMCs. The V call is TRBV15, the J call TRBJ2-7; TRBD1 matches at 7 bases. The CDR3 DNA reads TGTGCCACCAGCAGAGTTAATCAGGGGGTCTACGAGCAGTACTTC. As protein: CATSRVNQGVYEQYF. Supplemented by reference TRBV15 and TRBJ2-7, the full variable domain reads DAMVIQNPRYQVTQFGKPVTLSCSQTLNHNVMYWYQQKSSQAPKLLFHYYDKDFNNEADTPDNFQSRRPNTSFCFLDIRSPGLGDTAMYLCATSRVNQGVYEQYFGPGTRLTVT.